Shown below are 10 T cell receptor beta chains from a single sample sequenced in a study of cytomegalovirus exposure and HLA in healthy donors. Use of 60 Vbeta and 13 Jbeta primers characterized the PCR. Clones were read by immunoSEQ multiplex PCR, and TCRdb kept only the in-frame ones, dropping some. Seen here are about 200,000 clones, 80% to 85% observed once, and the top ten hold about 3%. Sequenced material: PBMCs. Every receptor here comes from a woman between 40 and 50 years old in good health and CMV-seronegative.

This clone was found a few times. The CDR3 protein is CASSYVGGLTDTEAFF. CDR3 DNA sequence: TGTGCCAGCAGTTATGTAGGAGGTTTGACGGACACTGAAGCTTTCTTT. The chain is built from TRBV6-5 and TRBJ1-1; D is ambiguous. With 3 bases removed from V and 3 bases from J, the gap between germline ends came to 17 bases. This CDR3 is built from 16 residues. Germline V CDR1 and CDR2: MNHEY, SVGAGI.

The chain recombines TRBV7-2 with TRBJ2-7; no reliable D call. The CDR3 covers 11 residues. V shed 5 bases and J shed 2 bases, with 4 bases lying between them. Looked up from germline, CDR1 is SGHTA and CDR2 is FQGNSA. The CDR3 sequence: CASSRAYEQYF. Here the CDR3 DNA reads TGTGCCAGCAGCCGCGCCTACGAGCAGTACTTC.

V is TRBV30 and J is TRBJ2-1; 7 bases agree with TRBD2. CDR1 and CDR2 from the germline V gene are GTSNPN and SVGIG (reference sequence). V gave up 5 bases and J gave up 8 bases; unmatched junction bases: 18. This CDR3 has 16 amino acids. The CDR3 nucleotides are TGTGCCTGGGGGCCCCCTGGTAGGCGGGAGTTCTATGAGCAGTTCTTC. Its translation is CAWGPPGRREFYEQFF.

This clone was found a few times. V usage is TRBV6-6 and J usage is TRBJ2-2; tentative D call: TRBD2 (6 bases). The CDR3 extends over 16 amino acids. Per the germline V gene, CDR1 is MNHNY and CDR2 is SVGAGI (reference sequence). Trimming left V 7 bases short and J 5 bases short, with 20 bases between. The DNA for the CDR3 is TGTGCCAGCATAGGGCCGGACGGGGAGGAGACCGGGGAGCTGTTTTTT. This gives the protein CASIGPDGEETGELFF.

This clone was counted a single time. This chain links TRBV10-3 with TRBJ2-5; possibly TRBD1 for D (5 bases). Germline-derived CDR1 and CDR2 are ENHRY and SYGVKD. There are 13 residues in the CDR3. Trimming removed 8 bases from V and 2 bases from J, with 12 bases in between. CDR3 sequence (DNA): TGTGCCATCGCCGCCAGGGAACAAGAGACCCAGTACTTC. Its translation: CAIAAREQETQYF.

The chain employs TRBV27 and TRBJ1-4; tentatively, D is TRBD1 (5 bases). V was pared by 0 bases and J by 6 bases, with 14 bases between. There are 16 residues in the CDR3. Germline V gene data show CDR1 as MNHEY and CDR2 as SMNVEV (reference sequence). CDR3 coding DNA: TGTGCCAGCAGTTTATCAAGGGGAGGGAGTTATGAAAAACTGTTTTTT. It codes for CASSLSRGGSYEKLFF.

The chain is built from TRBV14 and TRBJ1-2; the D gene is possibly TRBD1 (6 bases). CDR1 SGHDN and CDR2 FVKESK come from the germline V gene. Trimming pared 5 bases from V and 4 bases from J, leaving 8 bases between. CDR3 length: 12 amino acids. In nucleotides, the CDR3 is TGTGCCAGCAGCGGGGGCGCCTATGGCTACACCTTC. Translating gives CASSGGAYGYTF. Drawing the rest from reference TRBV14 and TRBJ1-2, the complete variable domain is EAGVTQFPSHSVIEKGQTVTLRCDPISGHDNLYWYRRVMGKEIKFLLHFVKESKQDESGMPNNRFLAERTGGTYSTLKVQPAELEDSGVYFCASSGGAYGYTFGSGTRLTVV.

This sequence joins TRBV4-2 and TRBJ1-1; 8 bases are a match to TRBD1. Germline V CDR1 and CDR2: LGHNA, YNFKEQ. The V segment lost 6 bases and the J segment 4 bases; nucleotides outside the gene matches: 7. This CDR3 comprises 14 residues. CDR3 residues: CASSRNRGSTEAFF. The CDR3 DNA is TGTGCCAGCAGTCGGAACAGGGGGAGCACTGAAGCTTTCTTT.

This chain uses TRBV7-2 with TRBJ1-2; the D is unclear. With 4 bases removed from V and 1 base from J, the gap between germline ends came to 10 bases. Germline V CDR1 and CDR2: SGHTA, FQGNSA. The CDR3 is made up of 14 amino acids. The CDR3: CASSSGRGNYGYTF. CDR3 coding DNA: TGTGCCAGCAGCTCCGGACGGGGTAACTATGGCTACACCTTC.

The chain uses TRBV27 and TRBJ1-1, with TRBD1 matching 10 bases. V dropped 6 bases and J dropped 2; count of bases not matched to a gene: 6. CDR1 and CDR2 from the germline V gene are MNHEY and SMNVEV (reference sequence). The CDR3 spans 15 residues. For the CDR3, the DNA is TGTGCCAGCAGCTTGGCGACAGGGGGCAACACTGAAGCTTTCTTT. Protein product: CASSLATGGNTEAFF.